The T cell receptor (beta chain) described here comes from a study of cytomegalovirus exposure and HLA in healthy donors. For the study at large: Later analysis reported that the 130 or so validation repertoires shared the platform of the roughly 710 first-cohort repertoires. Findings of the study overall: A later analysis found first-cohort TCR clusters tended to co-occur in the 120 or so validation repertoires. The authors enumerated under 200 TCR beta chains as linked to cytomegalovirus.

This CDR3 has 12 residues. The ends lost 8 bases at V and 7 bases at J; junction bases unmatched: 7. Germline assignment: CDR1 MNHEY and CDR2 SMNVEV (reference sequence). Assay used: immunoSEQ multiplex PCR; TCRdb lists only in-frame clones, some missing. Of about 86,000 clones in the sample, 85% to 95% were seen once. Remarks on this clone: Its matching antigen is unknown.

The donors were part of the roughly 130-subject validation cohort, which stood apart from the approximately 670-subject first cohort. The chain couples TRBV27 to TRBJ2-7; 8 bases fit TRBD1. The sample was PBMCs. This receptor was identified in a man aged 18-30 years in good health and CMV-seronegative. The chain's CDR3 is CASGGRGQEQYF. The CDR3 DNA reads TGTGCCAGCGGTGGCAGGGGGCAGGAGCAGTACTTC.